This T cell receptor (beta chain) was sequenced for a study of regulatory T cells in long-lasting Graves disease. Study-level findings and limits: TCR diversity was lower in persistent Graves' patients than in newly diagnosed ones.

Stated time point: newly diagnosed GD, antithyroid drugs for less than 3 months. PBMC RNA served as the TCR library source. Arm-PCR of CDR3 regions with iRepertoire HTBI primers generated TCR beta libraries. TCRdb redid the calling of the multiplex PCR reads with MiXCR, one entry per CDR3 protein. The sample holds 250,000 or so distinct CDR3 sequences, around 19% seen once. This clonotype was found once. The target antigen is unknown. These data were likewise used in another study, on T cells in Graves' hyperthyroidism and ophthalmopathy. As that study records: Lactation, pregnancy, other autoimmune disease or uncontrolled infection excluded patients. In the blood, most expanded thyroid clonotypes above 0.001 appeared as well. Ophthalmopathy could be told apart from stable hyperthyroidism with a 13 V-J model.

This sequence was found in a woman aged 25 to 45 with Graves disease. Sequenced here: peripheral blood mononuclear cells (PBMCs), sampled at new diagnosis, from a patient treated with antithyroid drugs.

As DNA, the CDR3 is TGTGCCAGCAGCTTAGGCCAGGGGTGGGAAAGCAATCAGCCCCAGCATTTT. As protein: CASSLGQGWESNQPQHF. The rearrangement uses TRBV7-8 and TRBJ1-5; maybe TRBD1 (6 bases). Between the trimmed V and J ends, which lost 1 base and 1 base, there was a span of 14 bases. The germline gives CDR1 SGHVS, CDR2 FQNEAQ. There are 17 residues in the CDR3. The full variable domain, its missing parts supplied by reference TRBV7-8 and TRBJ1-5, is GAGVSQSPRYKVAKRGQDVALRCDPISGHVSLFWYQQALGQGPEFLTYFQNEAQLDKSGLPSDRFFAERPEGSVSTLKIQRTQQEDSAVYLCASSLGQGWESNQPQHFGDGTRLSIL.